The 27 T cell receptor beta chains listed next were all sequenced from one sample in a study of tumor-infiltrating lymphocytes in localized non-small cell lung cancer. This table comes from immunoSEQ multiplex PCR, and its TCRdb copy is limited to in-frame clones, with some not included. The repertoire consists of about 9,200 clones, with about four fifths occurring once and the leading ten covering approximately 9.4%. Sequencing was done on a sample of uninvolved lung tissue not adjacent to the tumor. Receptors originate from a human donor with non-small cell lung cancer.

CDR3 region: CASSSVSLEQYF. CDR3 DNA: TGTGCCAGCAGCTCCGTTAGCTTGGAGCAGTACTTC. The chain has TRBV7-9 and TRBJ2-7; no definite D call. Trimming left V 4 bases short and J 7 bases short, with 11 bases between. Germline V lookup: CDR1 SEHNR, CDR2 FQNEAQ (reference sequence). The CDR3 is made up of 12 amino acids.

This clone was observed once. The chain joins TRBV2 to TRBJ1-4, with TRBD1 matching 8 bases. Unmatched junction bases numbered 8, after V lost 7 bases and J lost 7 bases. The V gene's germline CDR1 is SNHLY and CDR2 FYNNEI. The CDR3 has 14 amino acids. The CDR3 coding sequence is TGTGCCAGCACCGAATGGACAGGGATTGAAAAACTGTTTTTT. This gives the protein CASTEWTGIEKLFF. The full variable domain, completed using reference TRBV2 and TRBJ1-4, is EPEVTQTPSHQVTQMGQEVILRCVPISNHLYFYWYRQILGQKVEFLVSFYNNEISEKSEIFDDQFSVERPDGSNFTLKIRSTKLEDSAMYFCASTEWTGIEKLFFGSGTQLSVL.

The CDR3 bases are TGTGCCAGCAGCATGGGAGTCTTGGTTCAGCCCCAGCATTTT. Translation gives CASSMGVLVQPQHF. The chain couples TRBV5-6 to TRBJ1-5; D is ambiguous. From germline, CDR1 is SGHDT and CDR2 YYEEEE. CDR3 length: 14 amino acids. Trimming removed 4 bases at V and 6 bases at J, with 14 bases between.

The chain employs TRBV28 and TRBJ2-7; 7 nucleotides align to TRBD1. The CDR3 consists of 13 residues. V was pared by 8 bases and J by 4 bases, with 8 bases of the junction left unmatched. Germline loops: CDR1 MDHEN, CDR2 SYDVKM. This chain's CDR3 is CASLGTVPYEQYF. Here the CDR3 DNA reads TGTGCCAGCCTCGGGACAGTACCGTACGAGCAGTACTTC.

This chain connects TRBV7-9 to TRBJ2-2; D might be TRBD1 (7 bases). The CDR3 runs to 15 residues. Trimming stripped 5 bases from V and 10 bases from J, with 20 bases between. In germline, CDR1 is SEHNR, CDR2 FQNEAQ (reference sequence). Here the CDR3 reads CASSPLQGKGLELFF. The CDR3 DNA sequence: TGTGCCAGCAGCCCGTTACAGGGGAAGGGACTGGAGCTGTTTTTT.

The rearrangement uses TRBV11-2 and TRBJ2-7, with 9 positions matching TRBD2. This CDR3 is built from 17 residues. Germline loops: CDR1 SGHAT, CDR2 FQNNGV. With V trimmed by 4 bases and J by 3 bases, 13 bases remained unmatched. DNA of the CDR3: TGTGCCAGCAGCTGGACCTCTTCTAGCGGGGTAGTCTACGAGCAGTACTTC. It specifies CASSWTSSSGVVYEQYF.

The CDR3 region has the DNA TGTGCCAGCTCACCGGGGACTAGCGGGAGGAGGGATACGCAGTATTTT. Its translation is CASSPGTSGRRDTQYF. The V and J genes are TRBV18 and TRBJ2-3, with 15 bases that match TRBD2. CDR1 KGHSH and CDR2 LQKENI come from the germline V gene. The CDR3 covers 16 residues. The V and J ends lost 3 bases and 6 bases, in that order; junction bases with no gene match: 4. The entire variable domain, with the rest obtained from reference TRBV18 and TRBJ2-3, is as follows: NAGVMQNPRHLVRRRGQEARLRCSPMKGHSHVYWYRQLPEEGLKFMVYLQKENIIDESGMPKERFSAEFPKEGPSILRIQQVVRGDSAAYFCASSPGTSGRRDTQYFGPGTRLTVL.

This chain uses TRBV5-5 with TRBJ1-1; D remains ambiguous. V lost 4 bases and J lost 0, with 19 bases in between. The CDR3 covers 17 residues. Germline V gene data show CDR1 as SGHKS and CDR2 as YYEKEE (reference sequence). CDR3 in amino acids: CASSPGMSPLLNTEAFF. CDR3 nucleotides: TGTGCCAGCAGCCCCGGTATGAGCCCTCTGTTGAACACTGAAGCTTTCTTT. The full variable domain, rest sourced from reference TRBV5-5 and TRBJ1-1, is DAGVTQSPTHLIKTRGQQVTLRCSPISGHKSVSWYQQVLGQGPQFIFQYYEKEERGRGNFPDRFSARQFPNYSSELNVNALLLGDSALYLCASSPGMSPLLNTEAFFGQGTRLTVV.

This clone appeared a few times. This chain connects TRBV7-9 to TRBJ1-4, with D hard to call. CDR3 length equals 14 residues. Germline V CDR1 and CDR2: SEHNR, FQNEAQ (reference sequence). The V end was cut by 3 bases, the J end by 6 bases, with 11 bases between. CDR3 region: CASSFSLGDEKLFF. The CDR3 bases are TGTGCCAGCAGCTTCTCACTCGGGGATGAAAAACTGTTTTTT.

V usage is TRBV11-3 and J usage is TRBJ1-2; possibly TRBD1 for D (6 bases). The CDR3 totals 13 residues. In germline, CDR1 is SGHNT, CDR2 YENEEA. Trimming stripped 1 base from V and 7 bases from J, with 10 bases between. CDR3 in amino acids: CASSLGGPGGYTF. The DNA of the CDR3 is TGTGCCAGCAGCTTAGGGGGGCCGGGTGGCTACACCTTC.

CDR3 bases: TGCAGCGTGGCGACATCCACGAACACTGAAGCTTTCTTT. Its protein product is CSVATSTNTEAFF. The V gene is TRBV29-1, the J gene TRBJ1-1; D gene unclear. V was cut by 6 bases and J by 1 base, with 12 bases left in between. In germline, CDR1 is SQVTM, CDR2 ANQGSEA. CDR3 length: 13 amino acids.

In DNA, the CDR3 is TGTGCCAGCAGTTTCCGGGGACAGGGTGGCCAGCCCCAGCATTTT. Its protein product is CASSFRGQGGQPQHF. The chain recombines TRBV28 with TRBJ1-5; 9 bases map to TRBD1. CDR1 is MDHEN, CDR2 SYDVKM, per germline. J gave up 7 bases and V 3 bases, and 7 bases lay outside the gene matches. This CDR3 spans 15 amino acids.

The V gene is TRBV30, the J gene TRBJ1-4; TRBD1 agrees at 9 bases. Trimming took 3 bases from V and 11 from J; bases not matched to a gene: 4. Germline assignment: CDR1 GTSNPN and CDR2 SVGIG (reference sequence). The CDR3 consists of 12 residues. DNA for the CDR3: TGTGCCTGGAGCCCCGGACAGGGGAAACTGTTTTTT. Translated: CAWSPGQGKLFF.

CDR3 residues: CATSREAAGNSNQPQHF. DNA of the CDR3: TGTGCCACCAGCAGAGAGGCAGCCGGTAATAGCAATCAGCCCCAGCATTTT. This chain links TRBV15 with TRBJ1-5; D gene uncertain. The CDR3 runs 17 residues. Germline loops: CDR1 LNHNV, CDR2 YYDKDF (reference sequence). The V end was cut by 0 bases, the J end by 0 bases, with 12 bases between. Variable domain in full (rest from reference TRBV15 and TRBJ1-5): DAMVIQNPRYQVTQFGKPVTLSCSQTLNHNVMYWYQQKSSQAPKLLFHYYDKDFNNEADTPDNFQSRRPNTSFCFLDIRSPGLGDTAMYLCATSREAAGNSNQPQHFGDGTRLSIL.

V gene TRBV9 combines with J gene TRBJ2-3, with D possibly TRBD2 on 6 matching bases. V lost 3 bases, J lost 6 bases, and 20 bases lay in between. Germline assignment: CDR1 SGDLS and CDR2 YYNGEE. This CDR3 comprises 16 residues. The CDR3 sequence is CASSAGWGERRDTQYF. CDR3 nucleotide sequence: TGTGCCAGCAGCGCCGGCTGGGGGGAGCGGAGGGATACGCAGTATTTT.

The chain links TRBV7-3 to TRBJ2-3; D gene ambiguous. The CDR3 spans 14 residues. Germline assignment: CDR1 SGHTA and CDR2 FQGTGA. V was cut by 3 bases and J by 1 base, with 8 bases left in between. CDR3 in amino acids: CASSFDPGTDTQYF. The CDR3 bases are TGTGCCAGCAGCTTTGACCCGGGCACAGATACGCAGTATTTT.

The V gene is TRBV5-1, the J gene TRBJ2-1; 7 bases are shared with TRBD2. The germline gives CDR1 SGHRS, CDR2 YFSETQ. V lost 2 bases to trimming and J lost 5 bases; unmatched junction nucleotides: 4. The CDR3 is made up of 14 amino acids. CDR3 protein: CASSLWGGNNEQFF. The CDR3, as DNA: TGCGCCAGCAGCTTATGGGGGGGTAACAATGAGCAGTTCTTC.

This clone was seen a handful of times. The genes are TRBV10-2 and TRBJ2-4; D perhaps matches TRBD1 (9 bases). This CDR3 has 17 amino acids. V lost 5 bases, J lost 9 bases, and 26 bases lay in between. The germline gives CDR1 WSHSY, CDR2 SAAADI. CDR3 in DNA: TGCGCCAGCAGTAAGACTAGCGCCGGGACAGGGCGAAGCATTCAGTACTTC. Translation: CASSKTSAGTGRSIQYF.

The gene calls are TRBV18 and TRBJ2-3; TRBD1 aligns across 7 bases. The CDR3 totals 16 residues. V shed 3 bases, J shed 4 bases, and the junction held 10 bases outside the gene matches. Germline V CDR1 and CDR2: KGHSH, LQKENI. Here the CDR3 reads CASSPGDRALPDTQYF. For the CDR3, the DNA is TGTGCCAGCTCACCGGGAGACAGGGCTTTACCAGATACGCAGTATTTT.

The chain employs TRBV18 and TRBJ1-1; D perhaps matches TRBD1 (6 bases). Germline V CDR1 and CDR2: KGHSH, LQKENI. CDR3 length: 16 residues. Trimming cost V 0 bases and J 2 bases, with 13 bases left between them. The CDR3 DNA follows: TGTGCCAGCTCACCACCGAAATTGACAGGAAACACTGAAGCTTTCTTT. It codes for CASSPPKLTGNTEAFF.

The V gene is TRBV4-3, the J gene TRBJ1-2; D is undetermined. Germline loops: CDR1 LGHNA, CDR2 YSLEER. The CDR3 covers 15 residues. V gave up 0 bases and J gave up 0 bases, with 8 bases separating them. The CDR3 protein is CASSQDVDSNYGYTF. CDR3 nucleotide sequence: TGCGCCAGCAGCCAAGACGTCGACTCTAACTATGGCTACACCTTC.

CDR3 loop: CASSLGQKETQYF. For the CDR3, the DNA is TGTGCCAGCAGCTTGGGCCAGAAAGAGACCCAGTACTTC. V and J are TRBV5-6 and TRBJ2-5, with no clear D. This CDR3 region has 13 residues. The V end was cut by 0 bases, the J end by 3 bases, with 6 bases between. Germline CDR1 reads SGHDT; CDR2 reads YYEEEE.

This chain's CDR3 is CASSLTSGSLHNEQFF. DNA for the CDR3: TGTGCCAGCAGTCTGACTAGCGGGAGTCTCCACAATGAGCAGTTCTTC. V usage is TRBV28 and J usage is TRBJ2-1, with 12 bases that match TRBD2. Germline-derived CDR1 and CDR2 are MDHEN and SYDVKM. The CDR3 contains 16 residues. V shed 5 bases, J shed 5 bases, and the junction held 7 bases outside the gene matches.

The chain carries TRBV5-4 and TRBJ2-1; D is perhaps TRBD2 (6 bases). Germline V gives CDR1 SGHNT, CDR2 YYREEE (reference sequence). The CDR3 is made up of 13 amino acids. With 7 bases removed from V and 7 bases from J, the gap between germline ends came to 15 bases. The CDR3 here is CASRGGLLNEQFF. The CDR3 DNA follows: TGTGCCAGCCGTGGAGGGTTGTTAAATGAGCAGTTCTTC.

The chain links TRBV5-6 to TRBJ1-2; 7 bases agree with TRBD1. CDR3 length equals 15 residues. V lost 0 bases, J lost 6 bases, and 8 bases stayed unmatched. Looked up from germline, CDR1 is SGHDT and CDR2 is YYEEEE. CDR3 nucleotide sequence: TGTGCCAGCAGCTTGGACTGGGACAGAGCGGATGGCTACACCTTC. Residues: CASSLDWDRADGYTF.

This sequence joins TRBV19 and TRBJ1-2; tentative D call: TRBD1 (6 bases). Germline V lookup: CDR1 LNHDA, CDR2 SQIVND (reference sequence). The CDR3 contains 15 residues. V lost 5 bases and J 4 bases, leaving 17 bases between the germline ends. CDR3 nucleotide sequence: TGTGCCAGTAGTGTAGCCCTACAGGGAGGCTATGGCTACACCTTC. It codes for CASSVALQGGYGYTF. Variable domain in full (rest from reference TRBV19 and TRBJ1-2): DGGITQSPKYLFRKEGQNVTLSCEQNLNHDAMYWYRQDPGQGLRLIYYSQIVNDFQKGDIAEGYSVSREKKESFPLTVTSAQKNPTAFYLCASSVALQGGYGYTFGSGTRLTVV.

The rearrangement links TRBV5-1 to TRBJ2-2, with 8 bases aligning to TRBD1. The junction had 8 bases not matched to a gene; V was cut back by 4 bases and J by 6 bases. The CDR3 runs 15 residues. The germline CDR1 and CDR2 sequences are SGHRS and YFSETQ. CDR3 sequence reads: CASSPTGGRAGELFF. For the CDR3, the DNA is TGCGCCAGCAGCCCAACAGGGGGAAGGGCCGGGGAGCTGTTTTTT.